These 21 T cell receptor beta chains share one sample of origin, sequenced in a study of cytomegalovirus exposure and HLA in healthy donors. 60 Vbeta and 13 Jbeta primers were used in PCR. Measured with immunoSEQ multiplex PCR; TCRdb has only the in-frame clones, and not every one. The sample includes approximately 86,000 clones, 76% seen only once; the top ten take about 2.9%. The sample was PBMCs. All receptors come from a middle-aged man in good health and CMV-seronegative.

CDR3 sequence: CASSLVGGQGEAFF. The DNA of the CDR3 is TGTGCCAGCAGCTTAGTAGGGGGACAGGGCGAAGCTTTCTTT. This chain links TRBV11-1 with TRBJ1-1, with 9 bases aligning to TRBD1. The CDR3 has 14 residues. V dropped 1 base and J dropped 8; count of bases not matched to a gene: 5. CDR1 and CDR2 (germline): SGHAT, FQDESV (reference sequence).

This rearrangement joins TRBV2 to TRBJ2-7; 7 nucleotides agree with TRBD1. CDR1 is SNHLY and CDR2 is FYNNEI in the germline V gene. This CDR3 spans 13 amino acids. V lost 6 bases to trimming and J lost 2 bases; unmatched junction nucleotides: 4. The chain's CDR3 is CASRDRRTYEQYF. The CDR3 DNA is TGTGCCAGCAGGGACAGGAGGACCTACGAGCAGTACTTC. The whole variable domain, remainder taken from reference TRBV2 and TRBJ2-7, is EPEVTQTPSHQVTQMGQEVILRCVPISNHLYFYWYRQILGQKVEFLVSFYNNEISEKSEIFDDQFSVERPDGSNFTLKIRSTKLEDSAMYFCASRDRRTYEQYFGPGTRLTVT.

The chain couples TRBV7-2 to TRBJ1-6; the match to TRBD1 covers 9 bases. The germline V gene encodes CDR1 SGHTA and CDR2 FQGNSA. V shed 5 bases and J 15 bases; nucleotides not matched to a gene: 8. The CDR3 loop spans 13 amino acids. CDR3 region: CASSPRDRARLHF. CDR3 coding DNA: TGTGCCAGCAGCCCACGGGACAGGGCTCGCCTCCACTTT.

The chain links TRBV9 to TRBJ2-5, with 8 bases aligning to TRBD1. Germline V gene lookup returns CDR1 SGDLS and CDR2 YYNGEE. This CDR3 is built from 15 residues. Losses at the gene ends were 3 bases for V and 5 bases for J; bases not matched to a gene: 9. As DNA, the CDR3 is TGTGCCAGCAGCGGCGGACAGGGTGAGTTGGAGACCCAGTACTTC. It codes for CASSGGQGELETQYF.

The chain joins TRBV7-2 to TRBJ2-7; TRBD2 is a possible D gene (6 bases). V shed 1 base and J shed 3 bases, with 10 bases lying between them. The CDR3 consists of 14 residues. CDR1 is SGHTA and CDR2 is FQGNSA in the germline V gene. The CDR3 loop is CASSLVAEIYEQYF. DNA of the CDR3: TGTGCCAGCAGCTTAGTAGCGGAGATCTACGAGCAGTACTTC.

This chain links TRBV4-1 with TRBJ2-2, with 12 bases that match TRBD2. CDR3 length equals 16 residues. Losses at the gene ends were 1 base for V and 6 bases for J; bases not matched to a gene: 3. Germline V CDR1 and CDR2: MGHRA, YSYEKL. CDR3 loop: CASSQGRLAGAGELFF. The CDR3 DNA sequence: TGCGCCAGCAGCCAAGGACGACTAGCGGGAGCCGGGGAGCTGTTTTTT.

The chain recombines TRBV7-8 with TRBJ1-5; D is ambiguous. The germline CDR1 and CDR2 sequences are SGHVS and FQNEAQ. CDR3 size: 14 residues. V lost 5 bases and J 7 bases, leaving 15 bases between the germline ends. This CDR3 reads CASSPVSGPQPQHF. Written as DNA, the CDR3 is TGTGCCAGCAGCCCCGTCTCTGGGCCCCAGCCCCAGCATTTT.

The chain is built from TRBV6-1 and TRBJ2-3, with 11 nucleotides matching TRBD2. Germline assignment: CDR1 MNHNS and CDR2 SASEGT. The ends lost 3 bases at V and 1 base at J; junction bases unmatched: 0. This CDR3 contains 15 residues. Here the CDR3 reads CASSETSGGTDTQYF. In nucleotides, the CDR3 is TGTGCCAGCAGTGAGACTAGCGGGGGCACAGATACGCAGTATTTT.

The rearrangement uses TRBV10-1 and TRBJ1-2, with unresolved D. V was shortened by 2 bases and J by 7 bases, with 17 bases between the two germline ends. The CDR3 contains 15 residues. Germline V gene data show CDR1 as WNHNN and CDR2 as SYGVQD (reference sequence). The CDR3 coding sequence is TGCGCCAGCAGTGAGGAACAGTCAGACCCCCGTGGCTACACCTTC. It specifies CASSEEQSDPRGYTF.

V and J are TRBV7-2 and TRBJ1-1; D uncertain. Germline CDR1 reads SGHTA; CDR2 reads FQGNSA. The CDR3 spans 15 residues. V shed 1 base and J shed 6 bases, with 15 bases lying between them. CDR3 nucleotide sequence: TGTGCCAGCAGCTTAGGATTACCGGGTTCCGCTGAAGCTTTCTTT. It is translated as CASSLGLPGSAEAFF.

The J gene is TRBJ1-2, the V gene TRBV6-6; no definite D call. There are 15 residues in the CDR3. The germline CDR1 and CDR2 sequences are MNHNY and SVGAGI (reference sequence). V dropped 8 bases and J dropped 4 bases, with 20 bases sitting between them. The CDR3 loop is CASHHGLTGTYGYTF. The CDR3 DNA reads TGTGCCAGCCATCACGGACTGACGGGTACCTATGGCTACACCTTC.

CDR3 sequence (DNA): TGTGCCAGCAGCGTAGCAATGAGGATAGCGACAGATACGCAGTATTTT. The encoded protein is CASSVAMRIATDTQYF. The rearrangement links TRBV9 to TRBJ2-3, with D possibly matching TRBD2 (5 bases). Trimming cost V 0 bases and J 3 bases, with 14 bases left between them. CDR3 length: 16 amino acids. The germline CDR1 and CDR2 sequences are SGDLS and YYNGEE.

In DNA form, the CDR3 reads TGCGCCAGCAGCTCTGGGGGCGGGGAGACCCAGTACTTC. The encoded protein is CASSSGGGETQYF. The rearrangement joins TRBV5-1 to TRBJ2-5; D is possibly TRBD1 (6 bases). Trimming left V 3 bases short and J 5 bases short, with 11 bases between. Germline V gene lookup returns CDR1 SGHRS and CDR2 YFSETQ. This CDR3 is built from 13 residues.

The gene calls are TRBV19 and TRBJ2-2, with a possible D match to TRBD2 (6 bases). The V and J ends lost 11 bases and 5 bases respectively, with 21 bases between them. Germline-derived CDR1 and CDR2 are LNHDA and SQIVND (reference sequence). This CDR3 contains 15 residues. The CDR3 here is CASTGVTWWTGELFF. The CDR3 DNA reads as TGTGCCTCGACGGGGGTCACATGGTGGACCGGGGAGCTGTTTTTT.

This chain uses TRBV5-6 with TRBJ1-1; 7 bases agree with TRBD1. CDR1 is SGHDT, CDR2 YYEEEE, per germline. V was pared by 2 bases and J by 7 bases, with 2 bases of the junction left unmatched. The CDR3 consists of 12 residues. Here the CDR3 reads CASSLPGGEAFF. CDR3 sequence (DNA): TGTGCCAGCAGCTTACCAGGGGGTGAAGCTTTCTTT. The variable domain in full, with the rest retrieved from reference TRBV5-6 and TRBJ1-1, is DAGVTQSPTHLIKTRGQQVTLRCSPKSGHDTVSWYQQALGQGPQFIFQYYEEEERQRGNFPDRFSGHQFPNYSSELNVNALLLGDSALYLCASSLPGGEAFFGQGTRLTVV.

The genes are TRBV2 and TRBJ1-5, with TRBD1 as a possible D gene (5 bases). This CDR3 is built from 13 residues. Germline CDR1 SNHLY, CDR2 FYNNEI. V was clipped by 4 bases and J by 6 bases, with 10 bases between them. The CDR3 coding sequence is TGTGCCAGCAGTGTTCTTAGGGGTCAGCCCCAGCATTTT. Protein sequence: CASSVLRGQPQHF.

CDR3 in amino acids: CASSYTGHTGELFF. CDR3 DNA sequence: TGTGCCAGCAGTTATACAGGACACACCGGGGAGCTGTTTTTT. The chain has TRBV6-5 and TRBJ2-2; D is perhaps TRBD1 (5 bases). The CDR3 spans 14 residues. Germline V lookup: CDR1 MNHEY, CDR2 SVGAGI. The V and J ends lost 3 bases and 3 bases respectively, with 8 bases between them.

This chain uses TRBV29-1 with TRBJ2-2; D is possibly TRBD1 (7 bases). Trimming left V 4 bases short and J 1 base short, with 10 bases between. This CDR3 region has 14 residues. CDR1 SQVTM and CDR2 ANQGSEA come from the germline V gene. This CDR3 is CSVGQGGNTGELFF. In DNA, the CDR3 is TGCAGCGTTGGGCAGGGGGGGAACACCGGGGAGCTGTTTTTT.

V is TRBV5-6 and J is TRBJ1-1; the match to TRBD1 covers 9 bases. After removal of 4 bases from V and 0 bases from J, the junction contained 16 bases not matched to a gene. Germline CDR1 reads SGHDT; CDR2 reads YYEEEE. The CDR3 has 19 amino acids. CDR3 region: CASSPIPGQGKKMNTEAFF. The DNA for the CDR3 is TGTGCCAGCAGCCCGATACCGGGACAGGGCAAAAAAATGAACACTGAAGCTTTCTTT.

This clone showed up just a few times. This sequence joins TRBV9 and TRBJ1-1; possible D gene TRBD1, 6 bases. The CDR3 runs 13 residues. CDR1 and CDR2 from the germline V gene are SGDLS and YYNGEE. The V gene lost 3 bases and the J gene lost 7 bases, with 13 bases spanning the gap. CDR3 loop: CASSGPQGIEAFF. The CDR3 DNA sequence: TGTGCCAGCAGCGGCCCACAGGGAATTGAAGCTTTCTTT. Using reference TRBV9 and TRBJ1-1 for the parts outside the CDR3, the full variable domain is DSGVTQTPKHLITATGQRVTLRCSPRSGDLSVYWYQQSLDQGLQFLIQYYNGEERAKGNILERFSAQQFPDLHSELNLSSLELGDSALYFCASSGPQGIEAFFGQGTRLTVV.

The V call is TRBV7-2, the J call TRBJ1-1, with 10 bases identical to TRBD1. Losses at the gene ends were 4 bases for V and 7 bases for J; bases not matched to a gene: 3. CDR3 length: 13 amino acids. CDR1 is SGHTA and CDR2 is FQGNSA in the germline V gene. CDR3 sequence reads: CASSSTGGDEAFF. The CDR3 bases are TGTGCCAGCAGCTCGACAGGGGGCGATGAAGCTTTCTTT.